This T cell receptor (beta chain) was sequenced in a study of blood T cell repertoires in COVID-19. In the study overall: COVID-19 samples from acute and convalescent phases originated in the United States, Italy and Spain. Sources were T cells, B-cell-depleted T cells, or PBMCs; the material itself was cDNA or gDNA.

Per the original methods: Reference gene primer amplification in the assay estimated nucleated cell counts. This table comes from immunoSEQ multiplex PCR, and its TCRdb copy is limited to in-frame clones, with some not included. V and J calls and clone size are copied from that table; D and trimming were computed from the DNA. Of fewer than 110,000 clones listed, approximately 80% were seen once; the top ten hold about 11%. This CDR3 has 14 residues. Germline V CDR1 and CDR2: SGHTA, FQGNSA. V lost 5 bases and J lost 2, with 10 bases in between. The sample holds one count of this clone. V usage is TRBV7-2 and J usage is TRBJ1-5; tentatively, D is TRBD1 (6 bases). The TCR was taken from a human donor in a cohort sampled during active COVID-19. The material sequenced was peripheral blood. CDR3 region: CASSLDRGNQPQHF. The CDR3 coding sequence is TGTGCCAGCAGCCTGGACAGAGGCAATCAGCCCCAGCATTTT.